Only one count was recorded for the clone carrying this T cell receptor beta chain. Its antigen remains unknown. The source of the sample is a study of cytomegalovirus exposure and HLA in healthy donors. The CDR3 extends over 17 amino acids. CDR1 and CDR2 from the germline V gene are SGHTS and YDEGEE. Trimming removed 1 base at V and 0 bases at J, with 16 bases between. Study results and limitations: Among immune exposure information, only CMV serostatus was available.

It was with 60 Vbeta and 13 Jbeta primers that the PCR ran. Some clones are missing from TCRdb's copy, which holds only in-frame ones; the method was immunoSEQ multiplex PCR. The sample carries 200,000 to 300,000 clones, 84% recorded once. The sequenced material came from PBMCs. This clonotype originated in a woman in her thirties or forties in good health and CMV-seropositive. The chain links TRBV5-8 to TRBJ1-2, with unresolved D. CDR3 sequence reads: CASSLSGIYPSNYGYTF. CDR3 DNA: TGTGCCAGCAGCTTGTCGGGGATATACCCTTCTAACTATGGCTACACCTTC.